The entry that follows covers one TCR beta chain sequence. Its cognate antigen is unknown. PCR primers comprised 60 Vbeta and 13 Jbeta primers. The repertoire was sequenced with immunoSEQ multiplex PCR; TCRdb's copy has only in-frame clones and lacks some. This sample carries over 100,000 clones, nearly 80% of them seen once, and the ten largest clones take around 3%. This entry comes from a study of cytomegalovirus exposure and HLA in healthy donors. Study as a whole: Membership in the Caucasian-associated ancestry cluster was found for about four fifths of roughly 360 genotyped donors. Study-level findings and limits: Reports showed the classifier diagnosing cytomegalovirus status with high specificity and sensitivity.

The V and J ends lost 6 bases and 2 bases respectively, with 10 bases between them. Germline V gene lookup returns CDR1 MDHEN and CDR2 SYDVKM. This CDR3 has 14 residues. The sequenced sample was PBMCs. This chain connects TRBV28 to TRBJ2-2; D ambiguous. This sequence originates from a woman aged 25 to 39 in good health and CMV-seropositive. DNA of the CDR3: TGTGCCAGCAGACCAGGTATCAACACCGGGGAGCTGTTTTTT. It is translated as CASRPGINTGELFF.